This TCR beta chain comes out of a study of tumor and adjacent non-tumor tissue in lung cancer. As for the study in general: The cohort had 12 to 13 adenocarcinoma, 2 squamous cell and 1 small cell patients.

Remarks on this clonotype: Relative to the germline gene, one junction end is altered; a read error may explain this.

A modified ARM-PCR protocol with three rounds of nested PCR amplified TCRbeta. TCRdb recomputed calls from the multiplex PCR reads with MiXCR, one row per CDR3 protein. This table holds approximately 120,000 distinct CDR3 sequences, about 65% found once. RNA was extracted from bulk tissue without any cell sorting. This non-tumor lung sample came from over 3 cm beyond the tumor edge. Chemotherapy-naive patients with new lung cancer underwent thoracic surgery in China, August–late 2014. Germline values: CDR1 MNHNS, CDR2 SASEGT. The CDR3 totals 13 residues. Specimen: distant non-tumor lung tissue. This clonotype was obtained from a man aged 55 to 69 with non-small cell lung cancer. V is TRBV6-1 and J is TRBJ1-1; 7 nucleotides match TRBD1. The CDR3 sequence: CASMGQINTEAFF. For the CDR3, the DNA is TGTGCTAGCATGGGACAGATAAACACTGAAGCTTTCTTT.